The 24 T cell receptor beta chains presented below share a single source sample, sequenced in a study of blood T cell repertoires in COVID-19. Measured with immunoSEQ multiplex PCR; TCRdb has only the in-frame clones, and not every one. The sample has about 270,000 clones, roughly 91% seen once; the top ten hold more than 1.5%. What was sequenced was PBMCs or T cells enriched from blood (not recorded which). The receptors here all came from a woman in her sixties or seventies who had recovered from COVID-19.

This rearrangement joins TRBV19 to TRBJ1-5; the match to TRBD1 covers 7 bases. The CDR3 spans 13 residues. Germline V gene sequence: CDR1 LNHDA, CDR2 SQIVND (reference sequence). With V trimmed by 1 base and J by 14 bases, 8 bases remained unmatched. CDR3 bases: TGTGCCAGTAGTATAGGAGGCAGGGGGTTGGAGCATTTT. Translating gives CASSIGGRGLEHF.

V gene TRBV30 combines with J gene TRBJ2-7; 10 positions agree with TRBD2. CDR1 is GTSNPN, CDR2 SVGIG, per germline (reference sequence). V was pared by 3 bases and J by 0 bases, with 14 bases of the junction left unmatched. The CDR3 totals 18 residues. CDR3 protein: CAWSTPLLAGVPSYEQYF. DNA of the CDR3: TGTGCCTGGAGCACTCCACTCCTAGCGGGGGTACCCTCCTACGAGCAGTACTTC.

V is TRBV5-4 and J is TRBJ1-2; D is unresolved. This CDR3 is built from 15 residues. Germline V gene data show CDR1 as SGHNT and CDR2 as YYREEE (reference sequence). Between the trimmed V and J ends, which lost 6 bases and 4 bases, there was a span of 19 bases. CDR3 sequence (DNA): TGTGCCAGCATCAATCCTGCTCGGGGAATCTATGGCTACACCTTC. Amino acid sequence: CASINPARGIYGYTF.

In this sample, this clone turned up once. The CDR3 sequence: CASTSYIPDNSGNTIYF. The CDR3 DNA sequence: TGTGCCAGTACCTCTTATATACCTGACAACTCTGGAAACACCATATATTTT. The chain uses TRBV19 and TRBJ1-3; D gene unclear. CDR3 length: 17 amino acids. Trimming pared 7 bases from V and 0 bases from J, leaving 19 bases between. Looked up from germline, CDR1 is LNHDA and CDR2 is SQIVND (reference sequence).

This rearrangement joins TRBV9 to TRBJ2-3; possible D gene TRBD1, 5 bases. Trimming left V 2 bases short and J 6 bases short, with 10 bases between. Looked up from germline, CDR1 is SGDLS and CDR2 is YYNGEE. The CDR3 runs 13 residues. CDR3 DNA: TGTGCCAGCAGCGTTCAGGGTAGGGATACGCAGTATTTT. Protein product: CASSVQGRDTQYF.

The gene calls are TRBV27 and TRBJ2-7; 7 nucleotides line up with TRBD1. The CDR3 runs to 13 residues. V gave up 6 bases and J gave up 3 bases; unmatched junction bases: 5. CDR1 and CDR2 (germline): MNHEY, SMNVEV (reference sequence). CDR3 bases: TGTGCCAGCAGCCTGGACAGGTTCTACGAGCAGTACTTC. Translating it yields CASSLDRFYEQYF.

This chain connects TRBV5-4 to TRBJ2-7, with no clear D. Germline V gene data show CDR1 as SGHNT and CDR2 as YYREEE (reference sequence). The ends were cut back, 9 bases at V and 0 bases at J, with 13 bases in the middle. This CDR3 region has 13 residues. For the CDR3, the DNA is TGTGCCACGGGTCCCGGCGGCTCCTACGAGCAGTACTTC. Translated, it gives CATGPGGSYEQYF.

The chain recombines TRBV25-1 with TRBJ1-2; possible D gene TRBD1, 5 bases. The V end lost 6 bases, the J end lost 4 bases, and 21 bases lay between the germline ends. Germline V lookup: CDR1 MGHDK, CDR2 SYGVNS. The length of the CDR3 is 16 residues. The CDR3 bases are TGTGCCAGCAGCCAAATCGGGGGGGAGAGGACCTATGGCTACACCTTC. Translated, it gives CASSQIGGERTYGYTF.

The rearrangement uses TRBV28 and TRBJ1-2, with 9 positions matching TRBD1. The germline V gene has CDR1 MDHEN and CDR2 SYDVKM. V lost 2 bases, J lost 7 bases, and 5 bases stayed unmatched. The CDR3 length is 14 residues. CDR3 nucleotide sequence: TGTGCCAGCAGTTTAACGAGGACAGGGGCTGGCTACACCTTC. Translated, it gives CASSLTRTGAGYTF.

The chain recombines TRBV30 with TRBJ1-4; D call uncertain. With 5 bases removed from V and 13 bases from J, the gap between germline ends came to 11 bases. Looked up from germline, CDR1 is GTSNPN and CDR2 is SVGIG (reference sequence). The CDR3 covers 10 residues. CDR3 nucleotides: TGTGCCTGGGGTAGCCTTAGACTGTTTTTT. Translation gives CAWGSLRLFF.

This rearrangement joins TRBV19 to TRBJ1-2, with a tentative D call TRBD1 (5 bases). The V and J ends lost 0 bases and 9 bases respectively, with 17 bases between them. The CDR3 has 15 residues. CDR1 is LNHDA, CDR2 SQIVND, per germline (reference sequence). DNA for the CDR3: TGTGCCAGTAGTATAGATCGGCAGGGTAAGTCTCGCTACACCTTC. It is translated as CASSIDRQGKSRYTF. Complete variable domain (other parts from reference TRBV19 and TRBJ1-2): DGGITQSPKYLFRKEGQNVTLSCEQNLNHDAMYWYRQDPGQGLRLIYYSQIVNDFQKGDIAEGYSVSREKKESFPLTVTSAQKNPTAFYLCASSIDRQGKSRYTFGSGTRLTVV.

The rearrangement uses TRBV5-5 and TRBJ1-4; D is uncertain. CDR3 length: 14 residues. V dropped 0 bases and J dropped 5 bases, with 8 bases sitting between them. The V gene's germline CDR1 is SGHKS and CDR2 YYEKEE (reference sequence). For the CDR3, the DNA is TGTGCCAGCAGCTTGGGTGCAGGAAATGAAAAACTGTTTTTT. Translating gives CASSLGAGNEKLFF.

This rearrangement joins TRBV7-9 to TRBJ1-1; TRBD1 agrees at 7 bases. The CDR3 is 13 amino acids. Germline V gives CDR1 SEHNR, CDR2 FQNEAQ (reference sequence). Trimming at V came to 6 bases and at J to 6 bases, leaving 7 bases not matched to a gene. Written as DNA, the CDR3 is TGTGCCAGCAGACGCACAGGGGTGGCTGAAGCTTTCTTT. It yields the protein CASRRTGVAEAFF.

The chain carries TRBV28 and TRBJ1-1, with 8 bases that match TRBD1. The ends lost 5 bases at V and 11 bases at J; junction bases unmatched: 10. The CDR3 covers 13 residues. Germline V gives CDR1 MDHEN, CDR2 SYDVKM. CDR3 sequence (DNA): TGTGCCAGCAGTCCCGGACAGGGAGATGTTGCTTTCTTT. Protein: CASSPGQGDVAFF.

This clone turned up a few times. The CDR3: CASRSPGAGSTGTQYF. Written as DNA, the CDR3 is TGCGCCAGCAGAAGCCCCGGGGCGGGATCAACAGGCACGCAGTATTTT. J is TRBJ2-3 and V is TRBV5-1; a possible D gene is TRBD2 (6 bases). Germline CDR1 is SGHRS and CDR2 is YFSETQ. The CDR3 length is 16 residues. Trimming took 5 bases from V and 9 from J, leaving 25 bases between them.

This rearrangement joins TRBV7-3 to TRBJ2-3; D possibly corresponds to TRBD2 (5 bases). Trimming removed 1 base at V and 5 bases at J, with 13 bases between. The CDR3 extends over 15 amino acids. Germline V CDR1 and CDR2: SGHTA, FQGTGA. CDR3 sequence (DNA): TGTGCCAGCAGCTTAATTTCGGCGGGCGGAGATACGCAGTATTTT. It translates to CASSLISAGGDTQYF.

V is TRBV7-8 and J is TRBJ1-5; maybe TRBD1 (5 bases). CDR1 SGHVS and CDR2 FQNEAQ come from the germline V gene. V lost 0 bases to trimming and J lost 4 bases, with 7 bases between them. The CDR3 is made up of 14 amino acids. CDR3 sequence reads: CASSLAAGNQPQHF. As DNA, the CDR3 is TGTGCCAGCAGCTTAGCGGCAGGGAATCAGCCCCAGCATTTT.

V and J are TRBV13 and TRBJ2-1; TRBD2 agrees at 9 bases. The CDR3 is 15 residues long. Germline V gives CDR1 PRHDT, CDR2 FYEKMQ (reference sequence). After removal of 4 bases from V and 7 bases from J, the junction contained 8 bases not matched to a gene. The CDR3 loop is CASSSLAGRANEQFF. The CDR3 bases are TGTGCCAGCAGCTCGCTAGCGGGGCGGGCTAATGAGCAGTTCTTC.

This chain uses TRBV5-4 with TRBJ2-2, with a tentative D call TRBD2 (6 bases). Germline CDR1 SGHNT, CDR2 YYREEE (reference sequence). The CDR3 runs 16 residues. V lost 1 base and J lost 8, with 18 bases in between. As DNA, the CDR3 is TGTGCCAGCAGCTTGCGGTCTAGCGCCCGAGGGGGGGAGCTGTTTTTT. Protein product: CASSLRSSARGGELFF. The variable domain in full, with the rest retrieved from reference TRBV5-4 and TRBJ2-2, is ETGVTQSPTHLIKTRGQQVTLRCSSQSGHNTVSWYQQALGQGPQFIFQYYREEENGRGNFPPRFSGLQFPNYSSELNVNALELDDSALYLCASSLRSSARGGELFFGEGSRLTVL.

This chain links TRBV6-5 with TRBJ2-1, with 8 nucleotides matching TRBD1. V dropped 6 bases and J dropped 7; count of bases not matched to a gene: 8. Germline-derived CDR1 and CDR2 are MNHEY and SVGAGI. The CDR3 extends over 14 amino acids. CDR3 sequence reads: CASRPRTGRNEQFF. The CDR3 bases are TGTGCCAGCAGACCCCGGACAGGGCGGAATGAGCAGTTCTTC.

The chain is built from TRBV28 and TRBJ1-4; TRBD1 aligns across 10 bases. The V gene end was trimmed by 6 bases and the J gene end by 7 bases; junction bases not matched to a gene: 11. From germline, CDR1 is MDHEN and CDR2 SYDVKM. This CDR3 spans 16 amino acids. In DNA, the CDR3 is TGTGCCAGCAGACCCTCCGGGACAGGGGTCGGTGAAAAACTGTTTTTT. Translation gives CASRPSGTGVGEKLFF.

The chain is built from TRBV9 and TRBJ1-2, with D perhaps TRBD1 (6 bases). The CDR3 has 13 residues. V was clipped by 4 bases and J by 2 bases, with 9 bases between them. CDR1 is SGDLS, CDR2 YYNGEE, per germline. CDR3 sequence reads: CASSQDRNYGYTF. CDR3 nucleotides: TGTGCCAGCAGCCAAGACAGGAACTATGGCTACACCTTC. The full variable domain, its missing parts supplied by reference TRBV9 and TRBJ1-2, is DSGVTQTPKHLITATGQRVTLRCSPRSGDLSVYWYQQSLDQGLQFLIQYYNGEERAKGNILERFSAQQFPDLHSELNLSSLELGDSALYFCASSQDRNYGYTFGSGTRLTVV.

The rearrangement links TRBV29-1 to TRBJ1-5; 7 bases agree with TRBD1. Germline V gene sequence: CDR1 SQVTM, CDR2 ANQGSEA. Losses at the gene ends were 6 bases for V and 1 base for J; bases not matched to a gene: 3. This CDR3 spans 13 amino acids. The CDR3 region has the DNA TGCAGCGTCCAGGGGGGAAGCAATCAGCCCCAGCATTTT. It encodes CSVQGGSNQPQHF.

The rearrangement joins TRBV29-1 to TRBJ2-1; 8 bases map to TRBD2. The CDR3 covers 13 residues. CDR1 SQVTM and CDR2 ANQGSEA come from the germline V gene. The V segment lost 5 bases and the J segment 4 bases; nucleotides outside the gene matches: 4. The CDR3 DNA reads TGCAGCGTTATCACTAGCGGTTACAATGAGCAGTTCTTC. It codes for CSVITSGYNEQFF.